These 30 T cell receptor beta chains share one sample of origin, sequenced in a study of CD8+ T cells in alopecia areata. Extracted from the samples, RNA was reverse transcribed into cDNA to serve as the sequencing template. Assay: immunoSEQ multiplex PCR; the TCRdb copy retains only in-frame clones and omits some. The sample comprises more than 95,000 clones, 61% of which are singletons, and around 5.4% rests with the top ten. The treatment was: oral pan-JAK inhibitor, 5-10 mg twice daily. Sequences were derived from CD4+ T cells sorted from blood, sampled at week 4, from a patient treated with tofacitinib. The receptors stem from a human donor with alopecia areata.

J is TRBJ2-1 and V is TRBV29-1, with 8 bases lining up with TRBD2. This CDR3 contains 14 residues. Trimming took 7 bases from V and 4 from J; bases not matched to a gene: 9. Germline lookup yields CDR1 SQVTM and CDR2 ANQGSEA. CDR3 sequence reads: CSADLAGLYNEQFF. As DNA, the CDR3 is TGCAGCGCCGACCTAGCGGGCCTTTACAATGAGCAGTTCTTC.

The rearrangement links TRBV7-9 to TRBJ2-1; D is possibly TRBD1 or TRBD2 (5 bases each). The CDR3 has 14 amino acids. CDR1 and CDR2 (germline): SEHNR, FQNEAQ (reference sequence). Deletions cut 2 bases from V and 8 bases from J, with 13 bases between. The CDR3 DNA reads as TGTGCCAGCAGCTTATGGGACCGCGGCCATGAGCAGTTCTTC. Translating gives CASSLWDRGHEQFF.

V and J are TRBV5-1 and TRBJ2-5; D perhaps matches TRBD2 (5 bases). The CDR3 is made up of 14 amino acids. CDR1 is SGHRS, CDR2 YFSETQ, per germline. V was trimmed by 4 bases and J by 0 bases, leaving 10 bases between them. CDR3 region: CASSRAEDQETQYF. CDR3 bases: TGCGCCAGCAGCCGGGCGGAGGACCAAGAGACCCAGTACTTC.

The chain's CDR3 is CASSQFNRDEQFF. DNA of the CDR3: TGCGCCAGCAGTCAGTTCAATAGGGATGAGCAGTTCTTC. The chain uses TRBV23-1 and TRBJ2-1; D unclear. TRBV23-1 has ORF status, its function being uncertain. The CDR3 runs 13 residues. Trimming shortened V by 3 bases and J by 8 bases, and 11 bases separated the two germline ends.

This clone turned up a few times. The gene calls are TRBV7-2 and TRBJ2-7, with TRBD2 as a possible D gene (5 bases). Trimming took 8 bases from V and 3 from J, leaving 11 bases between them. This CDR3 spans 12 amino acids. Germline lookup yields CDR1 SGHTA and CDR2 FQGNSA. The CDR3 sequence: CASGDYNYEQYF. For the CDR3, the DNA is TGTGCCAGCGGCGACTACAACTACGAGCAGTACTTC.

This clone was observed a handful of times. The chain recombines TRBV29-1 with TRBJ2-1; D not certain. V was pared by 3 bases and J by 8 bases, with 14 bases between. The CDR3 has 13 residues. The germline CDR1 and CDR2 sequences are SQVTM and ANQGSEA. The CDR3 region has the DNA TGCAGCGTTGACCCCGGTGGAGTTGATGAGCAGTTCTTC. Its protein product is CSVDPGGVDEQFF.

For the CDR3, the DNA is TGTGCCAGCAGAGGTACAAGACAGGCGTCGGATACGCAGTATTTT. Translated, it gives CASRGTRQASDTQYF. V usage is TRBV27 and J usage is TRBJ2-3; the D gene is possibly TRBD1 (6 bases). The CDR3 has 15 amino acids. Trimming removed 6 bases at V and 6 bases at J, with 19 bases between. Germline values: CDR1 MNHEY, CDR2 SMNVEV (reference sequence).

This CDR3 is CASSQMGGYNEQFF. Written as DNA, the CDR3 is TGTGCCAGCAGCCAGATGGGTGGGTACAATGAGCAGTTCTTC. The V call is TRBV7-9, the J call TRBJ2-1; no reliable D call. Germline assignment: CDR1 SEHNR and CDR2 FQNEAQ (reference sequence). V lost 5 bases and J lost 4, with 12 bases in between. The CDR3 has 14 residues.

CDR3 residues: CASSLGRSIQYF. CDR3 nucleotide sequence: TGTGCCAGCAGCTTGGGCCGGAGCATTCAGTACTTC. The chain carries TRBV5-6 and TRBJ2-4; D gene unclear. Trimming took 0 bases from V and 9 from J, leaving 7 bases between them. The CDR3 is 12 amino acids. The germline CDR1 and CDR2 sequences are SGHDT and YYEEEE.

This rearrangement joins TRBV5-1 to TRBJ2-2, with TRBD2 matching over 8 bases. The J segment lost 6 bases and the V segment lost 2 bases, leaving 9 bases of the junction unmatched. This CDR3 contains 16 residues. Germline lookup yields CDR1 SGHRS and CDR2 YFSETQ. The CDR3: CASSFGGGLGSGELFF. The CDR3 DNA reads TGCGCCAGCAGCTTCGGCGGGGGACTAGGCTCCGGGGAGCTGTTTTTT.

The chain recombines TRBV6-5 with TRBJ2-7; D may be TRBD1 (6 bases). Germline V CDR1 and CDR2: MNHEY, SVGAGI. The CDR3 sequence is 15 residues long. Deletions cut 5 bases from V and 0 bases from J, with 14 bases between. The CDR3 nucleotides read TGTGCCAGCAGTCTCGAGGGCAGGGGCTCCTACGAGCAGTACTTC. Its translation is CASSLEGRGSYEQYF.

This clone was counted between two and nine times. The chain couples TRBV7-2 to TRBJ1-4, with 7 bases aligning to TRBD1. This CDR3 comprises 13 residues. Germline CDR1 SGHTA, CDR2 FQGNSA. V lost 4 bases and J lost 7; bases outside the gene matches: 3. CDR3 region: CASSWPGGEKLFF. CDR3 DNA sequence: TGTGCCAGCAGCTGGCCAGGGGGTGAAAAACTGTTTTTT.

V usage is TRBV4-2 and J usage is TRBJ1-3; D remains ambiguous. The CDR3 covers 14 residues. Per the germline V gene, CDR1 is LGHNA and CDR2 is YNFKEQ. V was shortened by 1 base and J by 0 bases, with 4 bases between the two germline ends. The CDR3 region is CASSQVGSGNTIYF. In DNA form, the CDR3 reads TGTGCCAGCAGCCAAGTCGGCTCTGGAAACACCATATATTTT.

The chain couples TRBV6-5 to TRBJ2-2; D unresolved. The CDR3 spans 12 residues. V lost 2 bases and J lost 4, with 2 bases in between. Germline-derived CDR1 and CDR2 are MNHEY and SVGAGI. Here the CDR3 DNA reads TGTGCCAGCAGTTACCCCACCGGGGAGCTGTTTTTT. Translation gives CASSYPTGELFF.

This chain uses TRBV11-2 with TRBJ2-5; 11 nucleotides align to TRBD2. The length of the CDR3 is 15 residues. V lost 5 bases and J lost 4; bases outside the gene matches: 6. Germline V CDR1 and CDR2: SGHAT, FQNNGV. In DNA, the CDR3 is TGTGCCAGCAGCCGCCCCGGGACTAGCGGAGAGACCCAGTACTTC. Amino acids: CASSRPGTSGETQYF.

A few counts support this clone. The chain recombines TRBV7-2 with TRBJ2-2; no clear D. This CDR3 comprises 14 residues. The germline V gene encodes CDR1 SGHTA and CDR2 FQGNSA. Trimming stripped 5 bases from V and 4 bases from J, with 11 bases between. The CDR3 protein is CASSRELATGELFF. DNA of the CDR3: TGTGCCAGCAGCCGAGAGTTGGCCACCGGGGAGCTGTTTTTT.

This clone was observed a handful of times. The chain couples TRBV19 to TRBJ1-2, with D perhaps TRBD1 (5 bases). Germline lookup yields CDR1 LNHDA and CDR2 SQIVND (reference sequence). This CDR3 has 13 amino acids. V was clipped by 7 bases and J by 6 bases, with 15 bases between them. CDR3 loop: CASTTTGLDGYTF. The CDR3 DNA is TGTGCCAGTACAACGACGGGGCTCGATGGCTACACCTTC.

The chain is built from TRBV29-1 and TRBJ1-2; no definite D call. Trimming took off 1 base at V and 8 bases at J, with 11 bases between the two ends. This CDR3 has 12 residues. Per germline, CDR1 SQVTM and CDR2 ANQGSEA. This chain's CDR3 is CSVEVHSEGYTF. CDR3 sequence (DNA): TGCAGCGTTGAAGTCCATTCAGAAGGCTACACCTTC.

The V and J genes are TRBV13 and TRBJ2-5, with no clear D. The germline V and J ends were trimmed by 0 bases and 1 base, with 9 bases remaining between them. The CDR3 contains 15 residues. CDR1 is PRHDT and CDR2 is FYEKMQ in the germline V gene (reference sequence). For the CDR3, the DNA is TGTGCCAGCAGCTTAGGCGGGCGGATCCAAGAGACCCAGTACTTC. This sequence encodes CASSLGGRIQETQYF.

This clone was seen a handful of times. This chain links TRBV9 with TRBJ2-5, with TRBD2 identical over 9 bases. With 4 bases clipped from V and 4 bases from J, the junction kept 11 bases outside the gene matches. The CDR3 is made up of 16 amino acids. CDR1 is SGDLS, CDR2 YYNGEE, per germline. The DNA for the CDR3 is TGTGCCAGCAGCCCCCGGGCGCGGGAGGGCGGAGAGACCCAGTACTTC. Its protein product is CASSPRAREGGETQYF. Looking up the rest from reference TRBV9 and TRBJ2-5 gives the full variable domain: DSGVTQTPKHLITATGQRVTLRCSPRSGDLSVYWYQQSLDQGLQFLIQYYNGEERAKGNILERFSAQQFPDLHSELNLSSLELGDSALYFCASSPRAREGGETQYFGPGTRLLVL.

The chain couples TRBV30 to TRBJ2-4; a weak D match, TRBD1 (6 bases). The CDR3 sequence is 15 residues long. From germline, CDR1 is GTSNPN and CDR2 SVGIG (reference sequence). Trimming took off 2 bases at V and 0 bases at J, with 11 bases between the two ends. CDR3 region: CAWSWDKLAKNIQYF. In nucleotides, the CDR3 is TGTGCCTGGAGTTGGGACAAACTAGCCAAAAACATTCAGTACTTC. The variable domain in full, with the rest retrieved from reference TRBV30 and TRBJ2-4, is SQTIHQWPATLVQPVGSPLSLECTVEGTSNPNLYWYRQAAGRGLQLLFYSVGIGQISSEVPQNLSASRPQDRQFILSSKKLLLSDSGFYLCAWSWDKLAKNIQYFGAGTRLSVL.

The genes are TRBV7-3 and TRBJ2-3; TRBD2 aligns across 11 bases. Germline V gives CDR1 SGHTA, CDR2 FQGTGA. V lost 2 bases and J lost 4; bases outside the gene matches: 8. This CDR3 has 17 amino acids. CDR3 amino acids: CASSLLGLAGGSDTQYF. DNA for the CDR3: TGTGCCAGCAGCTTATTGGGTCTAGCGGGAGGATCAGATACGCAGTATTTT.

The rearrangement joins TRBV6-5 to TRBJ2-7; 10 positions match TRBD1. The CDR3 contains 15 residues. CDR1 MNHEY and CDR2 SVGAGI come from the germline V gene. V was clipped by 0 bases and J by 3 bases; unmatched bases: 2. The CDR3 is CASSYSGTGVYEQYF. DNA of the CDR3: TGTGCCAGCAGTTACTCCGGGACAGGGGTCTACGAGCAGTACTTC.

The chain couples TRBV27 to TRBJ1-2, with D possibly being TRBD1 (6 bases). There are 14 residues in the CDR3. V lost 6 bases, J lost 4 bases, and 15 bases lay in between. Germline values: CDR1 MNHEY, CDR2 SMNVEV (reference sequence). CDR3 DNA: TGTGCCAGCAGGCCTGCCGACAGGCGCTATGGCTACACCTTC. Translated, it gives CASRPADRRYGYTF.

This CDR3 reads CSTETSGRSDEQFF. The DNA for the CDR3 is TGCAGCACGGAGACTAGCGGGAGAAGTGATGAGCAGTTCTTC. This chain links TRBV29-1 with TRBJ2-1, with TRBD2 matching 12 bases. In germline, CDR1 is SQVTM, CDR2 ANQGSEA. Trimming cost V 8 bases and J 8 bases; bases outside gene matches: 10. The length of the CDR3 is 14 residues.

V gene TRBV29-1 combines with J gene TRBJ2-7, with a weak D call TRBD1 (8 bases). The germline V gene has CDR1 SQVTM and CDR2 ANQGSEA. The germline V and J ends were trimmed by 2 bases and 2 bases, with 13 bases remaining between them. The CDR3 spans 14 residues. CDR3 nucleotides: TGCAGCGTTGAAAGCGGGACAGGCCCCTACGAGCAGTACTTC. Its protein is CSVESGTGPYEQYF.

This chain connects TRBV10-2 to TRBJ2-7; D not certain. Germline CDR1 WSHSY, CDR2 SAAADI. The CDR3 contains 14 residues. Trimming left V 2 bases short and J 0 bases short, with 8 bases between. The CDR3 sequence is CASSEVSVSYEQYF. For the CDR3, the DNA is TGCGCCAGCAGTGAGGTGTCCGTCTCCTACGAGCAGTACTTC.

The genes are TRBV5-1 and TRBJ2-4; tentative D call: TRBD1 (5 bases). The length of the CDR3 is 13 residues. Trimming shortened V by 4 bases and J by 7 bases, and 12 bases separated the two germline ends. Germline values: CDR1 SGHRS, CDR2 YFSETQ. Here the CDR3 DNA reads TGCGCCAGCAGCGAAGGGGCAGCGAACATTCAGTACTTC. Its protein is CASSEGAANIQYF.

The chain couples TRBV29-1 to TRBJ2-1; no clear D gene. The V gene lost 8 bases and the J gene lost 2 bases, with 10 bases spanning the gap. Germline V gene sequence: CDR1 SQVTM, CDR2 ANQGSEA. The CDR3 length is 12 residues. DNA for the CDR3: TGCAGCACCCCAGGCGCCTACAATGAGCAGTTCTTC. Translating gives CSTPGAYNEQFF.

The rearrangement links TRBV15 to TRBJ1-3; 8 nucleotides match TRBD1. The V gene end was trimmed by 5 bases and the J gene end by 7 bases; junction bases not matched to a gene: 10. The CDR3 runs to 15 residues. The germline CDR1 and CDR2 sequences are LNHNV and YYDKDF (reference sequence). In nucleotides, the CDR3 is TGTGCCACCAGCGAGAGGACAGGGTCGGGGAACACCATATATTTT. It codes for CATSERTGSGNTIYF. The full variable domain, its missing parts supplied by reference TRBV15 and TRBJ1-3, is DAMVIQNPRYQVTQFGKPVTLSCSQTLNHNVMYWYQQKSSQAPKLLFHYYDKDFNNEADTPDNFQSRRPNTSFCFLDIRSPGLGDTAMYLCATSERTGSGNTIYFGEGSWLTVV.